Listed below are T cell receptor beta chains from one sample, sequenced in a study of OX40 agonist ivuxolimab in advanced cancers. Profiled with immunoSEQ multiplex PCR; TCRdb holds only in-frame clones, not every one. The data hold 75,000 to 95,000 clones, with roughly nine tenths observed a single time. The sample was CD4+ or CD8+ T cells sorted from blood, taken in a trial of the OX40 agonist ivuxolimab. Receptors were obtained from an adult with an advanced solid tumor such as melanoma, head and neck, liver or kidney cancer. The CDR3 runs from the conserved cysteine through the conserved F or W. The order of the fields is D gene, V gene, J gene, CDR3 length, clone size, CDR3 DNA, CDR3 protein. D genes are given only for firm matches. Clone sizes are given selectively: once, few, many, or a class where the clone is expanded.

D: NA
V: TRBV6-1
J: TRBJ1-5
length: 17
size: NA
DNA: TGTGCCAGCAGGGAAAGGTTTCCGGGTATCGGCAATCAGCCCCAGCATTTT
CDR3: CASRERFPGIGNQPQHF

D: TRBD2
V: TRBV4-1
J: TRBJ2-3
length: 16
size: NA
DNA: TGCGCCAGCAGCCAGTTTAGCGGGGGGATCACAGATACGCAGTATTTT
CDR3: CASSQFSGGITDTQYF

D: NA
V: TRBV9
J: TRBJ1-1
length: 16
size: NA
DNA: TGTGCCAGCAGCGTAGTACTCTCGGGGGCACCCACTGAAGCTTTCTTT
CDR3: CASSVVLSGAPTEAFF

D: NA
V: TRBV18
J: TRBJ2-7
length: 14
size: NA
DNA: TGTGCCAGCTCACCAAGGGGCGGCATCTACGAGCAGTACTTC
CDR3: CASSPRGGIYEQYF

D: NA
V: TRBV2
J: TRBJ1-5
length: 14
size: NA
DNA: TGTGCCAGCAGTGGGACAGTCCGGGATCAGCCCCAGCATTTT
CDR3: CASSGTVRDQPQHF

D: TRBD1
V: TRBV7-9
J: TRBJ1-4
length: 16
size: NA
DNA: TGTGCCAGCGGACAGGGGGCGTCGGCAACTAATGAAAAACTGTTTTTT
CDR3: CASGQGASATNEKLFF

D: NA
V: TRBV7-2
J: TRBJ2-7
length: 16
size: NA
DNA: TGTGCCAGCAGCCGTTTTTACGGCGAGGGGAGTCGCGAGCAGTACTTC
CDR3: CASSRFYGEGSREQYF

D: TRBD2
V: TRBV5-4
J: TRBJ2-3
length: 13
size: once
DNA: TGTGCCAGCAGCTTGGATGGAGCGGGAGCTCAGTATTTT
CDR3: CASSLDGAGAQYF

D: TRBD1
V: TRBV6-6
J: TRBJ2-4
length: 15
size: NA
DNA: TGTGCCAGCAGTCCAGAGGGGACAGTGTCAGGCATTCAGTACTTC
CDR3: CASSPEGTVSGIQYF

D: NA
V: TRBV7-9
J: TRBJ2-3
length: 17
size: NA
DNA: TGTGCCAGCAGCTTACTTCGGGGCAGCGGGAGCACAGATACGCAGTATTTT
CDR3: CASSLLRGSGSTDTQYF

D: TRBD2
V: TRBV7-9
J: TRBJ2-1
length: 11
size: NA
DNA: TGTGCCAGCAGCTCTAGCGGTGAGCAGTTCTTC
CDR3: CASSSSGEQFF

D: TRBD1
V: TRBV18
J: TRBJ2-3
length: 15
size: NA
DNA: TGTGCCAGCTCACCACCGGGACAGAAAACAGATACGCAGTATTTT
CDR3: CASSPPGQKTDTQYF

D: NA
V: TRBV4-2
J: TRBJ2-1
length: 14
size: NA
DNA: TGTGCCAGCAGCCAAGAGGGAACCTACAATGAGCAGTTCTTC
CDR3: CASSQEGTYNEQFF

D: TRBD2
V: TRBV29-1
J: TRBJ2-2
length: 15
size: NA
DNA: TGCAGCGTTGAAGGGCTAGCGGGAAACACCGGGGAGCTGTTTTTT
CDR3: CSVEGLAGNTGELFF

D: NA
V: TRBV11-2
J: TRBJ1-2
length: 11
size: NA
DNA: TGTGCCAGCAGCCAAGGTTGGGGCTACACCTTC
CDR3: CASSQGWGYTF

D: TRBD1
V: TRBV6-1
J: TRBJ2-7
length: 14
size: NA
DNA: TGTGCCAGCAGTGTTGGGCAGGGGGCCTACGAGCAGTACTTC
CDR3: CASSVGQGAYEQYF

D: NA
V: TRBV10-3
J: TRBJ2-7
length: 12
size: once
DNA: TGTGCCATCAGTGAGTCGAAGGGGTGGCAGTACTTC
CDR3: CAISESKGWQYF

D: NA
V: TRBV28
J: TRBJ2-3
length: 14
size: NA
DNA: TGTGCCAGCAGTCGGACAGAGATCACAGATACGCAGTATTTT
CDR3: CASSRTEITDTQYF

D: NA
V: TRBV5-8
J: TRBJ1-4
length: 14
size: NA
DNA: TGTGCCAGCAGCTTAGGACCAACTAATGAAAAACTGTTTTTT
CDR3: CASSLGPTNEKLFF

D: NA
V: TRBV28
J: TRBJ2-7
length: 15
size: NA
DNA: TGTGCCAGCAGCGAACAAACAGGGTGGGGCTACGAGCAGTACTTC
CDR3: CASSEQTGWGYEQYF

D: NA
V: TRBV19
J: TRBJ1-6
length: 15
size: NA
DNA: TGTGCCAGTAGTTTAAACAGGGACCAGAATTCACCCCTCCACTTT
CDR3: CASSLNRDQNSPLHF

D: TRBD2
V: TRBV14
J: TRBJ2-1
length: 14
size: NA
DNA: TGTGCCAGCAGCCAAGGCGGGGGATACAATGAGCAGTTCTTC
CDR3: CASSQGGGYNEQFF

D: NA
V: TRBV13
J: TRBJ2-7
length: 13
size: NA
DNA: TGTGCCAGCAGCCCGGGACCAACGGACGAGCAGTACTTC
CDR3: CASSPGPTDEQYF

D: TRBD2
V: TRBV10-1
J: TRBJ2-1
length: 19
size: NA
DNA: TGCGCCAGCAGTGACCCAAAGGGGCAAGCGGGAGGGCCCTACAATGAGCAGTTCTTC
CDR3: CASSDPKGQAGGPYNEQFF

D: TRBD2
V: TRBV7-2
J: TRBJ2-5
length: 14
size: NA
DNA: TGTGCCAGCAGGCGGACTAGCGGAGAAGAGACCCAGTACTTC
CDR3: CASRRTSGEETQYF

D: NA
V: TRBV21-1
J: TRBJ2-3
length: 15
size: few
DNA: TGTGCCAGCACGCTGCCTTACCCAGGCACAGATACGCAGTATTTT
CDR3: CASTLPYPGTDTQYF

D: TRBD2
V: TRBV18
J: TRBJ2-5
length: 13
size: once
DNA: TGTGCCAGCTCAGATAGCGGGAGTCAGACCCAGTACTTC
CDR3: CASSDSGSQTQYF